These 21 T cell receptor beta chains came from one sample sequenced in a study of T cell repertoires in cytomegalovirus infection. TCRdb reprocessed the reads via MiXCR and lists one record per CDR3 protein. The sample shows 200,000 to 300,000 distinct CDR3 sequences, approximately 10% of them seen only once. Sequenced sample: PBMCs. These receptors came from a human donor in good health (CMV status not recorded). Some clones in this sample may be carry-over from other donors' samples.

This clonotype was observed at least ten times. V and J are TRBV5-1 and TRBJ2-1, with 10 nucleotides matching TRBD1. The J segment lost 6 bases and the V segment lost 0 bases, leaving 9 bases of the junction unmatched. The CDR3 totals 17 residues. Germline V lookup: CDR1 SGHRS, CDR2 YFSETQ. CDR3 residues: CASSLGVGTGAVNEQFF. In nucleotides, the CDR3 is TGCGCCAGCAGCTTGGGGGTCGGGACAGGGGCAGTCAATGAGCAGTTCTTC.

This clonotype occurred many times. The CDR3, as DNA: TGTGCTAGTGGTTTAACAGGGGCCACGAACACCGGGGAGCTGTTTTTT. Protein product: CASGLTGATNTGELFF. The rearrangement joins TRBV12-5 to TRBJ2-2; 7 bases line up with TRBD1. CDR3 length: 16 residues. Germline CDR1 LGHNT, CDR2 FRNRAP. Trimming at V came to 3 bases and at J to 0 bases, leaving 4 bases not matched to a gene. The entire variable domain, with the rest obtained from reference TRBV12-5 and TRBJ2-2, is as follows: DARVTQTPRHKVTEMGQEVTMRCQPILGHNTVFWYRQTMMQGLELLAYFRNRAPLDDSGMPKDRFSAEMPDATLATLKIQPSEPRDSAVYFCASGLTGATNTGELFFGEGSRLTVL.

This clonotype was seen only a few times. The chain combines TRBV4-3 with TRBJ1-2, with TRBD1 matching 8 bases. Germline lookup yields CDR1 LGHNA and CDR2 YSLEER. This CDR3 has 13 amino acids. V shed 1 base and J 5 bases; nucleotides not matched to a gene: 0. This chain's CDR3 is CASSQGTGYGYTF. The DNA for the CDR3 is TGCGCCAGCAGCCAAGGGACAGGGTATGGCTACACCTTC.

This clonotype came up many times. This sequence joins TRBV7-8 and TRBJ2-3, with D unclear. V shed 5 bases and J shed 5 bases, with 17 bases lying between them. CDR3 size: 15 residues. Germline lookup yields CDR1 SGHVS and CDR2 FQNEAQ. The CDR3 DNA follows: TGTGCCAGCAGCCTCCCGAGTTTGGCGAAAGATACGCAGTATTTT. It is translated as CASSLPSLAKDTQYF. Drawing the rest from reference TRBV7-8 and TRBJ2-3, the complete variable domain is GAGVSQSPRYKVAKRGQDVALRCDPISGHVSLFWYQQALGQGPEFLTYFQNEAQLDKSGLPSDRFFAERPEGSVSTLKIQRTQQEDSAVYLCASSLPSLAKDTQYFGPGTRLTVL.

This clonotype was recorded many times. The rearrangement links TRBV18 to TRBJ1-2; maybe TRBD1 (6 bases). This CDR3 is 16 amino acids long. The germline V and J ends were trimmed by 6 bases and 0 bases, with 17 bases remaining between them. Germline CDR1 and CDR2: KGHSH and LQKENI. CDR3 amino acids: CASSYNVDRTNYGYTF. Here the CDR3 DNA reads TGTGCCAGCTCTTATAACGTGGACAGAACTAACTATGGCTACACCTTC.

The CDR3 bases are TGTGCCAGTAGTATCGGACAGGGGACGCAGCCCCAGCATTTT. This translates into CASSIGQGTQPQHF. J is TRBJ1-5 and V is TRBV19; 9 bases line up with TRBD1. This CDR3 spans 14 amino acids. The V gene's germline CDR1 is LNHDA and CDR2 SQIVND (reference sequence). V was clipped by 3 bases and J by 7 bases; unmatched bases: 4.

On this clonotype itself: A much larger clone lies one base from this, so it may be a read error. The V gene is TRBV20-1, the J gene TRBJ1-1; 7 nucleotides line up with TRBD1. The germline V gene has CDR1 DFQATT and CDR2 SNEGSKA (reference sequence). This CDR3 spans 13 amino acids. The CDR3, as DNA: TGCAGTGCTCCTCGACAGGGTTACCCTGAAGGTTTCTTT. Amino acid sequence: CSAPRQGYPEGFF.

The chain carries TRBV7-2 and TRBJ2-3, with 8 bases aligning to TRBD2. V gave up 0 bases and J gave up 4 bases; unmatched junction bases: 3. The CDR3 runs 15 residues. Germline V gives CDR1 SGHTA, CDR2 FQGNSA. The CDR3 sequence is CASSLAALAADTQYF. The CDR3 DNA follows: TGTGCCAGCAGCTTAGCGGCACTAGCGGCAGATACGCAGTATTTT.

This clonotype was seen many times. The chain is built from TRBV7-2 and TRBJ1-5; 7 positions agree with TRBD1. V gave up 6 bases and J gave up 0 bases; unmatched junction bases: 2. From germline, CDR1 is SGHTA and CDR2 FQGNSA. The length of the CDR3 is 14 residues. The CDR3 region is CASRQGNSNQPQHF. CDR3 sequence (DNA): TGTGCCAGCAGACAGGGGAATAGCAATCAGCCCCAGCATTTT.

Ten or more counts support this clonotype. V gene TRBV7-2 combines with J gene TRBJ1-1; D unclear. Germline assignment: CDR1 SGHTA and CDR2 FQGNSA. CDR3 size: 14 residues. Trimming took off 1 base at V and 7 bases at J, with 13 bases between the two ends. The CDR3 DNA sequence: TGTGCCAGCAGCTTAGACCTGGGAATGGGTGAAGCTTTCTTT. Translated, it gives CASSLDLGMGEAFF. Full variable domain (rest looked up from reference TRBV7-2 and TRBJ1-1): GAGVSQSPSNKVTEKGKDVELRCDPISGHTALYWYRQSLGQGLEFLIYFQGNSAPDKSGLPSDRFSAERTGGSVSTLTIQRTQQEDSAVYLCASSLDLGMGEAFFGQGTRLTVV.

This clonotype showed up just a few times. The chain links TRBV7-9 to TRBJ2-7; a possible D gene is TRBD1 (5 bases). Germline V gene lookup returns CDR1 SEHNR and CDR2 FQNEAQ (reference sequence). The ends were cut back, 2 bases at V and 2 bases at J, with 10 bases in the middle. The CDR3 spans 14 residues. Here the CDR3 reads CASSLLGQTYEQYF. CDR3 coding DNA: TGTGCCAGCAGCTTACTGGGGCAAACCTACGAGCAGTACTTC.

This clonotype has a count of ten or more. The chain employs TRBV7-2 and TRBJ1-6; D may be TRBD1 (6 bases). The germline V gene encodes CDR1 SGHTA and CDR2 FQGNSA. This CDR3 region has 15 residues. Between the trimmed V and J ends, which lost 9 bases and 7 bases, there was a span of 19 bases. This CDR3 is CASKGGRGWNSPLHF. In nucleotides, the CDR3 is TGTGCCAGTAAAGGGGGAAGGGGTTGGAATTCACCCCTCCACTTT.

This clonotype was counted ten times or more. The chain has TRBV28 and TRBJ2-6; 7 nucleotides align to TRBD2. Per germline, CDR1 MDHEN and CDR2 SYDVKM. This CDR3 is built from 18 residues. The V gene end was trimmed by 1 base and the J gene end by 2 bases; junction bases not matched to a gene: 8. The CDR3 DNA follows: TGTGCCAGCAGTTTATCGGGGGGTTCGGGACCTGGGGCCAACGTCCTGACTTTC. Its protein is CASSLSGGSGPGANVLTF. Based on the CDR3 plus reference TRBV28 and TRBJ2-6, the full variable domain is DVKVTQSSRYLVKRTGEKVFLECVQDMDHENMFWYRQDPGLGLRLIYFSYDVKMKEKGDIPEGYSVSREKKERFSLILESASTNQTSMYLCASSLSGGSGPGANVLTFGAGSRLTVL.

The genes are TRBV12-3 or TRBV12-4 and TRBJ2-5, with 12 bases matching TRBD2. The CDR3 totals 16 residues. The V gene end was trimmed by 6 bases and the J gene end by 5 bases; junction bases not matched to a gene: 10. DNA of the CDR3: TGTGCCAGCAGACACCCTAGCGGGGGGGCGGGCGAGACCCAGTACTTC. This sequence encodes CASRHPSGGAGETQYF.

This clonotype was observed at least ten times. The chain uses TRBV7-2 and TRBJ1-5; D is possibly TRBD1 (6 bases). The V and J ends lost 3 bases and 1 base respectively, with 13 bases between them. The germline CDR1 and CDR2 sequences are SGHTA and FQGNSA. This CDR3 has 16 residues. The chain's CDR3 is CASSLGAGRSNQPQHF. The CDR3 nucleotides are TGTGCCAGCAGCTTGGGGGCGGGTAGGAGCAATCAGCCCCAGCATTTT. Full variable domain (outside the CDR3, taken from reference TRBV7-2 and TRBJ1-5): GAGVSQSPSNKVTEKGKDVELRCDPISGHTALYWYRQSLGQGLEFLIYFQGNSAPDKSGLPSDRFSAERTGGSVSTLTIQRTQQEDSAVYLCASSLGAGRSNQPQHFGDGTRLSIL.

This clonotype was observed at least ten times. Its ends do not fully match the called genes, so a read error is possible. The chain recombines TRBV7-2 with TRBJ1-1; 7 nucleotides align to TRBD1. This CDR3 spans 15 amino acids. Germline lookup yields CDR1 SGHTA and CDR2 FQGNSA. This chain's CDR3 is CASTLEGQVGTEAFF. In DNA form, the CDR3 reads TGTGCCAGCACCTTAGAAGGACAGGTGGGCACTGAAGCTTTCTTT.

This clonotype was observed at least ten times. V usage is TRBV7-2 and J usage is TRBJ1-1; 7 bases are a match to TRBD1. The CDR3 runs 15 residues. Germline assignment: CDR1 SGHTA and CDR2 FQGNSA. The J segment lost 3 bases and the V segment lost 0 bases, leaving 4 bases of the junction unmatched. Written as DNA, the CDR3 is TGTGCCAGCAGCTTAGCGAGTACAGGGGACACTGAAGCTTTCTTT. This gives the protein CASSLASTGDTEAFF. The whole variable domain, filled in from reference TRBV7-2 and TRBJ1-1, reads GAGVSQSPSNKVTEKGKDVELRCDPISGHTALYWYRQSLGQGLEFLIYFQGNSAPDKSGLPSDRFSAERTGGSVSTLTIQRTQQEDSAVYLCASSLASTGDTEAFFGQGTRLTVV.

This clonotype came up many times. This sequence joins TRBV6-5 and TRBJ1-6, with 8 bases matching TRBD1. Germline lookup yields CDR1 MNHEY and CDR2 SVGAGI. J gave up 6 bases and V 0 bases, and 4 bases lay outside the gene matches. CDR3 length equals 16 residues. This CDR3 is CASSYSWTGINSPLHF. The DNA of the CDR3 is TGTGCCAGCAGTTACTCATGGACAGGGATTAATTCACCCCTCCACTTT.

This clonotype was detected many times. This chain connects TRBV10-2 to TRBJ2-7, with TRBD2 identical over 7 bases. V lost 3 bases to trimming and J lost 1 base; unmatched junction nucleotides: 3. The CDR3 extends over 14 amino acids. Germline lookup yields CDR1 WSHSY and CDR2 SAAADI. The CDR3 region is CASSDLLASYEQYF. The CDR3 coding sequence is TGCGCCAGCAGTGATTTACTAGCGTCCTACGAGCAGTACTTC.

This clonotype was counted between two and nine times. The rearrangement uses TRBV6-2 or TRBV6-3 and TRBJ1-1; D gene ambiguous. The V end lost 7 bases, the J end lost 0 bases, and 18 bases lay between the germline ends. The CDR3 spans 16 residues. Per the germline V gene, CDR1 is MNHEY and CDR2 is SVGEGT. Here the CDR3 DNA reads TGTGCCAGCACTCTGTGGGGAACAGTTTTGAACACTGAAGCTTTCTTT. This translates into CASTLWGTVLNTEAFF.

At least ten counts were recorded for this clonotype. This sequence joins TRBV7-6 and TRBJ1-6; D remains unclear. Germline CDR1 reads SGHVS; CDR2 reads FNYEAQ. V shed 0 bases and J shed 4 bases, with 7 bases lying between them. The CDR3 sequence is 15 residues long. The DNA of the CDR3 is TGTGCCAGCAGCTTAGCGACTGATTATAATTCACCCCTCCACTTT. Protein product: CASSLATDYNSPLHF. The full variable domain, in which reference TRBV7-6 and TRBJ1-6 provide the parts outside the CDR3, is GAGVSQSPRYKVTKRGQDVALRCDPISGHVSLYWYRQALGQGPEFLTYFNYEAQQDKSGLPNDRFSAERPEGSISTLTIQRTEQRDSAMYRCASSLATDYNSPLHFGNGTRLTVT.